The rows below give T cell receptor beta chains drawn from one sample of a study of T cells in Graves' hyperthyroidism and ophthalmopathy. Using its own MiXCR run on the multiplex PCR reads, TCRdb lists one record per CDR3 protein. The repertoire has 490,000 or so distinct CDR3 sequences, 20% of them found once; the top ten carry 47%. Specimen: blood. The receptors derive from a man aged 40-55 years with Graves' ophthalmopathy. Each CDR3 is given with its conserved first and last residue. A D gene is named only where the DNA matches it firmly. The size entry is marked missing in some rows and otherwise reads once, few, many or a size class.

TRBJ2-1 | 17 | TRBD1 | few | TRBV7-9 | CASSLGPGQGSYNEQFF | TGTGCCAGCAGCTTAGGGCCGGGACAGGGGTCCTACAATGAGCAGTTCTTC
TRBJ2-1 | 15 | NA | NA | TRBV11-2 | CASSSQGAPHNEQFF | TGTGCCAGCAGCTCCCAGGGAGCCCCCCACAATGAGCAGTTCTTC
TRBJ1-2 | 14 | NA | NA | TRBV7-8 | CASSLSPVGYGYTF | TGTGCCAGCAGCCTCTCCCCGGTTGGCTATGGCTACACCTTC
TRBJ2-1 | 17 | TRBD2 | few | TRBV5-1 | CASSQRMTSGGYNEQFF | TGCGCCAGCAGCCAAAGGATGACTAGCGGGGGTTACAATGAGCAGTTCTTC
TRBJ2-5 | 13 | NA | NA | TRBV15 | CATSRDVSETQYF | TGTGCCACCAGCAGAGATGTTTCGGAGACCCAGTACTTC
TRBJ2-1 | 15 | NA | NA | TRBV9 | CASSAGRGGYNEQFF | TGTGCCAGCAGCGCGGGGAGGGGGGGCTACAATGAGCAGTTCTTC
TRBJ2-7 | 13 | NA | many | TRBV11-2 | CASSLGVPNEQYF | TGTGCCAGCAGCTTAGGAGTCCCCAACGAGCAGTACTTC
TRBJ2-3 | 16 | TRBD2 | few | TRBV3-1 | CASSLNGGAGGPPQYF | TGTGCCAGCAGCCTCAACGGGGGGGCGGGAGGCCCTCCGCAGTATTTT
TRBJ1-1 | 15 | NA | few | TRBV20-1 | CSAPLLGNVNTEAFF | TGCAGTGCTCCCTTGTTGGGAAATGTGAACACTGAAGCTTTCTTT
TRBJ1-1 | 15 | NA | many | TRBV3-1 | CASSQFATENTEAFF | TGTGCCAGCAGCCAATTTGCGACGGAGAACACTGAAGCTTTCTTT
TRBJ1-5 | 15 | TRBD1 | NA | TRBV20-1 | CSASGTGGAREPQHF | TGCAGTGCTAGCGGGACAGGGGGCGCGAGGGAGCCCCAGCATTTT
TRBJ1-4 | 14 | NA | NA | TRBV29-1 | CSAYDPGRGRKLFF | TGCAGCGCCTACGACCCAGGGCGGGGAAGGAAACTGTTTTTT
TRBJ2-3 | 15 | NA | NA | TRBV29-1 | CSADGRGVGTDTQYF | TGCAGCGCCGATGGGAGGGGGGTAGGCACAGATACGCAGTATTTT
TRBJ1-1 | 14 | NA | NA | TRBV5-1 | CASWAQGPGTEAFF | TGCGCCAGCTGGGCACAGGGACCGGGGACTGAAGCTTTCTTT
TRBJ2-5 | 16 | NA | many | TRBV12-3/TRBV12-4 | CASSFAPEFLGETQYF | TGTGCCAGCAGTTTCGCGCCCGAATTTTTGGGGGAGACCCAGTACTTC
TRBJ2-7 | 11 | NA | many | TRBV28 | CASSAIWEQYF | TGTGCCAGCAGCGCTATTTGGGAGCAGTACTTC
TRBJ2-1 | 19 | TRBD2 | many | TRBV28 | CASSLGSQGTSGTYNEQFF | TGTGCCAGCAGTTTGGGGAGCCAGGGGACTAGCGGAACCTACAATGAGCAGTTCTTC
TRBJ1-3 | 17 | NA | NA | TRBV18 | CASSPLQTVTDGNTIYF | TGTGCCAGCTCACCGCTCCAGACTGTGACCGACGGAAACACCATATATTTT
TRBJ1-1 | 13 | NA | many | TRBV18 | CASSPGTTTEAFF | TGTGCCAGCTCACCCGGGACTACGACTGAAGCTTTCTTT
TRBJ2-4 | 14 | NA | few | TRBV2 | CASRGDLGKNIQYF | TGTGCCAGCCGGGGAGACCTGGGCAAAAACATTCAGTACTTC
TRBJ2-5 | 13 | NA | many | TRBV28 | CASSARVLETQYF | TGTGCCAGCAGTGCCAGGGTGTTGGAGACCCAGTACTTC
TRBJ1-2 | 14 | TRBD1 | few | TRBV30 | CAWGTGGAGYGYTF | TGTGCCTGGGGAACAGGGGGCGCAGGGTATGGCTACACCTTC
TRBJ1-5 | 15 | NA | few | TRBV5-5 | CASSLVGGSNQPQHF | TGTGCCAGCAGCTTGGTGGGAGGATCCAATCAGCCCCAGCATTTT